The entry below gives a single T cell receptor beta chain sequence along with its context. Its antigen is still unknown. These data originate in a study of regulatory T cells in long-lasting Graves disease. Study findings and constraints: Preferential use of TRBV28, TRBJ1-2 and TRBJ2-5 was seen in persistent disease. Reduced TCR diversity was observed in persistent Graves' patients versus newly diagnosed patients.

Time point defined: newly diagnosed GD, antithyroid drugs for less than 3 months. PBMCs provided the RNA from which the TCR library was made. Enrollment of patients was through an endocrinology department in Xi'an, China. The CDR3 runs 13 residues. Germline loops: CDR1 ENHRY, CDR2 SYGVKD. The V end lost 6 bases, the J end lost 4 bases, and 9 bases lay between the germline ends. Arm-PCR of CDR3 regions and iRepertoire HTBI primers were used to build TCR beta libraries. TCRdb re-derived calls from the multiplex PCR reads in MiXCR, one entry per CDR3 protein. In the table there are 410,000 or so distinct CDR3 sequences, 14% to 15% of which are singletons. This same sample was also part of a study on T cells in Graves' hyperthyroidism and ophthalmopathy.

The sample was peripheral blood mononuclear cells (PBMCs), taken at new diagnosis, from a patient treated with antithyroid drugs. This rearrangement joins TRBV10-3 to TRBJ2-2; a weak D match, TRBD2 (5 bases). This receptor was obtained from a young woman with Graves disease. CDR3 DNA: TGTGCCATCAGGGTCCGGGGCACCGGGGAGCTGTTTTTT. Translation gives CAIRVRGTGELFF.